The entry that follows covers one T cell receptor beta chain sequence. CDR3 length: 16 residues. Germline CDR1 is SGHAT and CDR2 is FQNNGV. The germline V and J ends were trimmed by 4 bases and 4 bases, with 18 bases remaining between them. The data were produced by immunoSEQ multiplex PCR, yet TCRdb's version contains in-frame clones alone and is incomplete. Of about 270,000 clones in the sample, approximately 91% were seen once. This sample was taken from a study of blood T cell repertoires in COVID-19. As for the study in general: PBMCs, B-cell-depleted T cells, or T cells were the source of the cDNA or gDNA that made up the material.

Sequencing was performed on PBMCs or T cells enriched from blood (not recorded which). The chain is built from TRBV11-2 and TRBJ2-3; D is unresolved. The sequence was obtained from a woman aged 40 to 50 with acute COVID-19. CDR3 DNA sequence: TGTGCCAGCAGCTCACCTAGTGGTCTATTCTCAGATACGCAGTATTTT. Translating gives CASSSPSGLFSDTQYF.